This TCR beta chain appears in the sequencing data of a study of shared clonotypes between healthy human individuals. Study background: Three plates were used per donor for CD4 naive, three for CD4 memory, two for CD8 naive and one for CD8 memory.

Donors were healthy HIV-negative adults without recent acute infections or vaccinations. CD4+ cells underwent separation, giving CD45RA+ naive and CD45RA-negative memory subsets. The V end was cut by 0 bases, the J end by 5 bases, with 4 bases between. CDR3 length: 12 amino acids. Germline V gives CDR1 SGHDT, CDR2 YYEEEE. About 33,000 T cell genomes (roughly 0.2 ug DNA) went into each sorted-subset replicate. TCRdb keeps only in-frame clones here, not all; method: immunoSEQ multiplex PCR. The sample yields under 2,500,000 clones, approximately 95% seen once. This clonotype originated in a man aged 18 to 30 in good health. The chain recombines TRBV5-6 with TRBJ2-3; D call uncertain. Sequenced sample: naive CD4+ T cells sorted from blood. As to subset: CD45RA+ positively selected. The CDR3 region is CASSLVIDTQYF. CDR3 nucleotides: TGTGCCAGCAGCTTGGTGATAGATACGCAGTATTTT.